This TCR beta chain originates from a study of cytomegalovirus exposure and HLA in healthy donors. The study, taken as a whole, reports: CMV antigen specificity was confirmed in vitro for three CMV-associated chains. Within a later analysis, the majority of CMV-associated TCR beta chains appeared HLA-restricted.

Concerning this clone itself: Its specificity is not known.

The CDR3 sequence is 14 residues long. Germline CDR1 is SQVTM and CDR2 is ANQGSEA. The ends lost 8 bases at V and 6 bases at J; junction bases unmatched: 11. Both 60 Vbeta primers and 13 Jbeta primers went into the PCR. The assay was immunoSEQ multiplex PCR, and TCRdb's table has in-frame clones only and misses some. The table shows some 180,000 clones, with more than 75% occurring only once. The sequenced material came from PBMCs. This clonotype originated in a young woman in good health and CMV-seropositive. The chain links TRBV29-1 to TRBJ2-1; the match to TRBD2 covers 9 bases. This CDR3 is CSSPLAGGSNEQFF. CDR3 nucleotides: TGCAGCTCCCCCCTGGCGGGAGGGAGCAATGAGCAGTTCTTC.